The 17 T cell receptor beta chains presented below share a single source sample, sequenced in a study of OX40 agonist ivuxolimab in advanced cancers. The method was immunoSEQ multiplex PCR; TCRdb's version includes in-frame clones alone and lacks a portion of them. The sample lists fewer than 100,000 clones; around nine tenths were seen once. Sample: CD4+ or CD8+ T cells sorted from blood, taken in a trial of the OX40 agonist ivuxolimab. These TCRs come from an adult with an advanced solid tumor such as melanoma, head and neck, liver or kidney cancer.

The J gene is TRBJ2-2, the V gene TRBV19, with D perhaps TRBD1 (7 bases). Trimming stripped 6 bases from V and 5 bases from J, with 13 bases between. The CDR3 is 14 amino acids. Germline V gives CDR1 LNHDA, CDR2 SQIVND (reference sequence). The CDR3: CASSATGRTGELFF. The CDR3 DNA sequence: TGTGCCAGTAGCGCGACAGGGAGGACCGGGGAGCTGTTTTTT. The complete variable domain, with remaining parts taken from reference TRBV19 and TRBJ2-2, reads DGGITQSPKYLFRKEGQNVTLSCEQNLNHDAMYWYRQDPGQGLRLIYYSQIVNDFQKGDIAEGYSVSREKKESFPLTVTSAQKNPTAFYLCASSATGRTGELFFGEGSRLTVL.

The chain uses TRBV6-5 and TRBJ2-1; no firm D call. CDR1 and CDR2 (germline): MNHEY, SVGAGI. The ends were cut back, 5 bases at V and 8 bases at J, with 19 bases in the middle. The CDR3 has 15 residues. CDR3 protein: CASSRMPASRDEQFF. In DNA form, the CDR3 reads TGTGCCAGCAGTCGCATGCCAGCGAGCAGAGATGAGCAGTTCTTC.

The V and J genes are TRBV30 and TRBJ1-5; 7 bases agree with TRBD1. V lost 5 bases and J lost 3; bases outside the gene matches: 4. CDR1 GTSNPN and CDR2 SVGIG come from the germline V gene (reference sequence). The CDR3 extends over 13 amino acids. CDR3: CAWGGQFNQPQHF. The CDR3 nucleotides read TGTGCCTGGGGGGGACAGTTCAATCAGCCCCAGCATTTT.

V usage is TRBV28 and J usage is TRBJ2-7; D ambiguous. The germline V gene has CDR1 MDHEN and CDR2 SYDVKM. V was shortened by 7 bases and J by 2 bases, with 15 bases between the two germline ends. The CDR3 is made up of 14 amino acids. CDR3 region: CASTLRYRTYEQYF. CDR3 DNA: TGTGCCAGCACCCTTAGGTACAGAACCTACGAGCAGTACTTC.

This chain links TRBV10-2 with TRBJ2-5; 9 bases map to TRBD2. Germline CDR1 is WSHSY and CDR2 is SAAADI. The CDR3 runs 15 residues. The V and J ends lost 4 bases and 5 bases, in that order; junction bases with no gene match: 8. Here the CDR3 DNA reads TGCGCCAGCAGTGGGGTAGCGGGAGTAGTGGAGACCCAGTACTTC. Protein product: CASSGVAGVVETQYF.

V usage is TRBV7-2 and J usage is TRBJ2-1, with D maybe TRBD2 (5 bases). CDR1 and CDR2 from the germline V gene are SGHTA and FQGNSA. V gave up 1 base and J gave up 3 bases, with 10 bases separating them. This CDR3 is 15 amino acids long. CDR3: CASSLDAGRYNEQFF. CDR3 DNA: TGTGCCAGCAGCTTAGACGCGGGCCGCTACAATGAGCAGTTCTTC.

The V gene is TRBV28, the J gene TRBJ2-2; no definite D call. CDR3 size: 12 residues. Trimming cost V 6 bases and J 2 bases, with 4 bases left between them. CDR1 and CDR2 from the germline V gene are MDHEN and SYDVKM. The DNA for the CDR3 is TGTGCCAGCAGGCGTAACACCGGGGAGCTGTTTTTT. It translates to CASRRNTGELFF.

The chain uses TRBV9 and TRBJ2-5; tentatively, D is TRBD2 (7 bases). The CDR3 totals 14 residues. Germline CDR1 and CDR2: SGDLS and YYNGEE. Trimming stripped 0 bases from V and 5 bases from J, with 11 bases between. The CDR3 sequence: CASSVGGGGETQYF. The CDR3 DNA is TGTGCCAGCAGCGTAGGGGGGGGCGGGGAGACCCAGTACTTC.

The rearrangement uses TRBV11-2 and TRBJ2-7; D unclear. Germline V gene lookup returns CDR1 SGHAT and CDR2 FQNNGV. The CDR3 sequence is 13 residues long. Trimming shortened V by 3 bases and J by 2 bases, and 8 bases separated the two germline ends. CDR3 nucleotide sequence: TGTGCCAGCAGCTTGAGAGAACCCTACGAGCAGTACTTC. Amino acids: CASSLREPYEQYF.

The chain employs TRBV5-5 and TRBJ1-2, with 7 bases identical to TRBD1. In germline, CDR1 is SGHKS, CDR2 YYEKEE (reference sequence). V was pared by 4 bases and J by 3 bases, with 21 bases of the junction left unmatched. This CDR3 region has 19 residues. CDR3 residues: CASSVSTGLELKVDYGYTF. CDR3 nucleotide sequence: TGTGCCAGCAGCGTATCGACAGGGCTGGAGCTGAAGGTAGACTATGGCTACACCTTC.

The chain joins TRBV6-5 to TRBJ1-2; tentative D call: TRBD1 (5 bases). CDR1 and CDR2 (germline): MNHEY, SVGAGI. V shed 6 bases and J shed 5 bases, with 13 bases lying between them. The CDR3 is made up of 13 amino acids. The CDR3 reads CASSPGREYGYTF. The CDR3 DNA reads TGTGCCAGCAGCCCCGGCAGGGAGTATGGCTACACCTTC.

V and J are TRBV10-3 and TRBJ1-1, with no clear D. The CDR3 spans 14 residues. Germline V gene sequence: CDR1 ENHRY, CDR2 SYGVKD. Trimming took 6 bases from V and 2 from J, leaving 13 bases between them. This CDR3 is CAIRNSNINTEAFF. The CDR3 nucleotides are TGTGCCATCAGGAACTCCAATATTAACACTGAAGCTTTCTTT.

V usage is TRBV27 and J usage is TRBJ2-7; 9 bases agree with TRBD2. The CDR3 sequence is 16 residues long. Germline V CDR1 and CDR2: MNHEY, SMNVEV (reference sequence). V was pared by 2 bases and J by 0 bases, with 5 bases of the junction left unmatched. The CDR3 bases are TGTGCCAGCAGTTTAACTAGCGGGTGGAGCTCCTACGAGCAGTACTTC. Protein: CASSLTSGWSSYEQYF.

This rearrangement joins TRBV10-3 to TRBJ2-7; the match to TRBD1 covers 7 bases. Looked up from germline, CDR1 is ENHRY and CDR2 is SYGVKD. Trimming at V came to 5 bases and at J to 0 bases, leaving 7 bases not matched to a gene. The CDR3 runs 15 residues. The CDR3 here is CAISSDRLHSYEQYF. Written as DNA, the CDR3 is TGTGCCATCAGTTCGGACAGGCTTCACTCCTACGAGCAGTACTTC.

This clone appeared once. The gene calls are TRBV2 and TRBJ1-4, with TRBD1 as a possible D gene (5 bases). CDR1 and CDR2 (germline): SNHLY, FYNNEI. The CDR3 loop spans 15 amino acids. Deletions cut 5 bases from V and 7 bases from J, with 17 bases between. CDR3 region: CASSQGTGVFEKLFF. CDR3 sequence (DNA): TGTGCCAGCAGTCAAGGGACTGGGGTGTTTGAAAAACTGTTTTTT. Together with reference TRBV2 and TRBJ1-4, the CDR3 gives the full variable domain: EPEVTQTPSHQVTQMGQEVILRCVPISNHLYFYWYRQILGQKVEFLVSFYNNEISEKSEIFDDQFSVERPDGSNFTLKIRSTKLEDSAMYFCASSQGTGVFEKLFFGSGTQLSVL.

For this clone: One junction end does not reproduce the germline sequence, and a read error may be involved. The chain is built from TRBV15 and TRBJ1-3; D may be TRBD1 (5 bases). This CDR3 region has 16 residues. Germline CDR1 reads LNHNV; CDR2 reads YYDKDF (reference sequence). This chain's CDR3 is CATSTFFQGRGSTIYF. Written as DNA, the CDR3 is TGTGCCACCAGCACCTTTTTTCAGGGACGTGGAAGCACCATATATTTT.

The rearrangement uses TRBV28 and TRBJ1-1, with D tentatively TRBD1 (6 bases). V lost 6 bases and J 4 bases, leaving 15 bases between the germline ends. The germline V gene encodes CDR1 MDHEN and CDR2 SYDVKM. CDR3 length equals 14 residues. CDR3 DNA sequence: TGTGCCAGCAGCCTGGTTCGGGGGGCCACTGAAGCTTTCTTT. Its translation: CASSLVRGATEAFF.